Here is one TCR beta chain with its context. Produced via immunoSEQ multiplex PCR; TCRdb's table is partial and in-frame only. The profile shows some 100,000 clones, 94% of them singletons. The data are from a study of T cell changes during pregnancy in multiple sclerosis. The CDR3 length is 14 residues. Germline-derived CDR1 and CDR2 are SGHDT and YYEEEE. V lost 1 base and J lost 4, with 8 bases in between. This TCR derives from a female donor with multiple sclerosis, enrolled in a pregnancy study. Sequenced here: peripheral blood, sampled before pregnancy. This rearrangement joins TRBV5-6 to TRBJ1-4; possibly TRBD1 for D (5 bases). The chain's CDR3 is CASSLTGRNEKLFF. The DNA for the CDR3 is TGTGCCAGCAGCTTGACAGGCCGTAATGAAAAACTGTTTTTT.